This TCR beta chain originates from a study of massively parallel sequencing of T cell beta chains (dated by TCRdb to 2009 to 2011). The study in broad terms: Human TCR beta CDR3 diversity in peripheral blood was profiled using 5'-RACE, Illumina short-read sequencing and a dedicated short-read assembly strategy.

The donor pool was composed of some 370 males and 170 or so females, all aged roughly 18 to 40 years. Peripheral leukocyte polyA+ RNA was isolated from about 170 liters of pooled peripheral blood. The starting material was a commercial mRNA preparation from normal human peripheral blood leukocytes pooled from some 500 individuals. Summary of the overall study and its limitations: TRBV usage was found to range from around 0.01% for TRBV17 to 21% to 25% for TRBV20-1, and TRBJ usage was found to range from less than 2% for TRBJ2-6 to approximately 17% for TRBJ2-1. By subsampling, clonotype counts were shown to rise linearly with read number, indicating that sequencing depth was far from saturation. Only roughly 23,000 (approximately 67%) of the clonotypes could be assigned a unique TRBV gene. Across the roughly 35,000 distinct clonotypes, single-copy clonotypes accounted for 55% to 80% of clonotypes yet represented only 18.8% of assemblies. Since the RNA was pooled from many donors, the results show population-average clonotype abundance and not the repertoire of any individual. CDR3 beta lengths ranging from 21 to 81 nucleotides were observed, with a peak at 45 nucleotides. Preferential PCR amplification of some TRBV and TRBJ sequences may have skewed the reported gene usage frequencies. A single sequence read was the only support for most clonotypes (about 60% of the roughly 35,000), which could in principle inflate the apparent diversity.

Inclusive of the bounding cysteine and phenylalanine, the CDR3 is 13 residues long. The CDR3 DNA has 39 bases and is translated from base 1. V and J are truncated by 4 bases and 1 base respectively, leaving an intervening sequence of 6 bases. Via the germline V gene, CDR1 is SGHVS and CDR2 FNYEAQ. Sequencing relied on an Illumina Genome Analyzer II. A RACE product of about 520 bp was obtained after two rounds of nested PCR with TRBC1/TRBC2-specific primers and was gel-purified. First-strand cDNA was synthesized with a TRBC-specific primer plus a template-switching oligonucleotide, by which a 5' anchor for RACE was provided. The RACE amplicon was too long for direct short-read sequencing, so it was concatemerized by ligation and sheared by sonication. PAGE was used to isolate a size fraction of 100 to 300 bp, and that fraction then underwent shotgun sequencing on the Illumina platform. Sequencing on an Illumina GAII produced 18.8 million 36-nt reads and 21.7 million 50-nt single-end reads in separate runs. The paper's processing steps were these. Assembly of the pooled 40 million to 45 million reads was performed with iSSAKE using parameters -m 15, -o 2 and -r 0.7. Reads aligning to the ends of Ensembl TRBV gene predictions that carried unmatched junctional bases were used to seed de novo CDR3 beta assemblies. Clonotype abundance was estimated from the count of matching assembled contigs rather than from raw read depth. Of the assembled clonotypes, approximately 2,100 (around 5.9%) were found to have in-frame stop codons and were removed, so that 33,664 productive clonotypes were retained. Of the approximately 290 unique TCR sequences obtained by Sanger sequencing of cloned RACE products, around 75% were also present in the Illumina assembly. TCRdb ran its own pipeline on the public reads, namely fastp trimming at Q25 and MiXCR clone calling, and kept in-frame beta chains. When rows share a CDR3 protein, they turn into one entry using the most common DNA and genes. Here the V and J calls rest on TCRdb's processing, not on the authors' analysis. This sample gives fewer than 4,500 distinct CDR3 sequences in total; roughly 37% of them show up just once. The ten largest account for approximately 3% of the sample.

Concerning this clonotype: The target of this receptor is not known. Per-nucleotide qualities are absent, and no much larger clonotype sits a single base away.

The specimen was commercial RNA from peripheral blood pooled from many donors. The chain is encoded by TRBV7-6 joined to TRBJ2-3; the D gene identity is not certain. This TCR derives from a pool of human donors in good health; the sample was commercial RNA pooled from many donors. The CDR3 amino acid sequence is: CASSSAGTDTQYF. The nucleotide sequence is TGTGCCAGCAGCTCCGCGGGCACAGATACGCAGTATTTT.